The 18 T cell receptor beta chains in this list originate from one sample, sequenced in a study of T-cell memory formation after mild COVID-19. TCRdb ran MiXCR on the 5' RACE reads and lists one entry per CDR3 protein. The sample consists of fewer than 600,000 distinct CDR3 sequences, about 20% of them appearing once. Sequencing was carried out using PBMCs or a T cell subset sorted from them (not recorded which). Every receptor here comes from an adult woman who had mild COVID-19 (a few samples of this study predate the infection). Cell type and time point are not known.

This clonotype was observed a few times. The V and J genes are TRBV7-9 and TRBJ2-7; 7 bases agree with TRBD1. With V trimmed by 5 bases and J by 2 bases, 12 bases remained unmatched. Germline CDR1 is SEHNR and CDR2 is FQNEAQ (reference sequence). This CDR3 has 16 amino acids. CDR3 in amino acids: CASSQPGQTLAYEQYF. The CDR3 DNA reads TGTGCCAGCAGCCAGCCGGGACAGACCTTGGCCTACGAGCAGTACTTC.

The J gene is TRBJ1-2, the V gene TRBV6-6, with 12 bases aligning to TRBD1. Trimming removed 8 bases from V and 7 bases from J; junction bases left unmatched: 8. CDR3 length: 14 amino acids. Germline assignment: CDR1 MNHNY and CDR2 SVGAGI (reference sequence). DNA for the CDR3: TGTGCCAGCGAACCGGGACAGGGGGCATCTGGCTACACCTTC. Amino acids: CASEPGQGASGYTF.

The chain's CDR3 is CATPWASGSSTDTQYF. The CDR3 DNA reads as TGTGCCACACCGTGGGCTAGCGGGTCTAGCACAGATACGCAGTATTTT. The chain combines TRBV24-1 with TRBJ2-3; 8 bases align to TRBD2. V shed 10 bases and J 0 bases; nucleotides not matched to a gene: 11. CDR3 length: 16 residues. Looked up from germline, CDR1 is KGHDR and CDR2 is SFDVKD.

This clonotype has a handful of counts. The chain links TRBV9 to TRBJ2-2; no firm D call. The CDR3 is made up of 12 amino acids. Trimming removed 5 bases from V and 6 bases from J, with 8 bases in between. CDR1 is SGDLS and CDR2 is YYNGEE in the germline V gene. This CDR3 is CASRTEPGELFF. CDR3 DNA sequence: TGTGCCAGCAGAACCGAACCCGGGGAGCTGTTTTTT.

The chain combines TRBV29-1 with TRBJ2-1; D is undetermined. CDR3 length equals 11 residues. Germline V gene lookup returns CDR1 SQVTM and CDR2 ANQGSEA. With 5 bases removed from V and 9 bases from J, the gap between germline ends came to 11 bases. The CDR3 DNA reads as TGCAGCGTTCTTCTAGGGCGTGAGCAGTTCTTC. This codes for CSVLLGREQFF.

This chain uses TRBV6-4 with TRBJ1-1; 8 bases align to TRBD1. Trimming took 6 bases from V and 3 from J; bases not matched to a gene: 3. Germline V gives CDR1 MRHNA, CDR2 SNTAGT. The length of the CDR3 is 13 residues. The CDR3 here is CASSEQGDTEAFF. The CDR3 region has the DNA TGTGCCAGCAGCGAACAGGGGGACACTGAAGCTTTCTTT.

The genes are TRBV12-3 or TRBV12-4 and TRBJ1-1, with D perhaps TRBD1 (6 bases). Trimming stripped 5 bases from V and 0 bases from J, with 13 bases between. The CDR3 is 15 residues long. Here the CDR3 DNA reads TGTGCCAGCAGTCGTCCGGGACACTTGAACACTGAAGCTTTCTTT. This gives the protein CASSRPGHLNTEAFF.

This clonotype has just a few counts. The chain recombines TRBV12-3 or TRBV12-4 with TRBJ2-4, with 9 bases fitting TRBD2. The V gene end was trimmed by 0 bases and the J gene end by 3 bases; junction bases not matched to a gene: 9. CDR3 length equals 18 residues. CDR3 sequence (DNA): TGTGCCAGCAGTTTAGCGTTGTGGGCTAGCGGGGACAAAAACATTCAGTACTTC. Residues: CASSLALWASGDKNIQYF.

This chain uses TRBV7-9 with TRBJ2-1, with 13 bases fitting TRBD2. The CDR3 runs to 17 residues. J was trimmed by 4 bases and V by 3 bases; bases with no gene match: 6. The germline gives CDR1 SEHNR, CDR2 FQNEAQ (reference sequence). CDR3 DNA: TGTGCCAGCAGCTTCACTAGCGGGAGGGCCGGATACAATGAGCAGTTCTTC. It encodes CASSFTSGRAGYNEQFF.

This clonotype was counted only a few times. The rearrangement joins TRBV7-2 to TRBJ1-6; D remains ambiguous. V lost 4 bases and J lost 3, with 22 bases in between. This CDR3 is built from 19 residues. Germline V gene lookup returns CDR1 SGHTA and CDR2 FQGNSA. The CDR3 reads CASSSSGGFRRDYNSPLHF. The CDR3 nucleotides read TGTGCCAGCAGCTCCTCTGGAGGGTTCCGAAGGGACTATAATTCACCCCTCCACTTT. Filled out from reference TRBV7-2 and TRBJ1-6, the complete variable domain reads GAGVSQSPSNKVTEKGKDVELRCDPISGHTALYWYRQSLGQGLEFLIYFQGNSAPDKSGLPSDRFSAERTGGSVSTLTIQRTQQEDSAVYLCASSSSGGFRRDYNSPLHFGNGTRLTVT.

The genes are TRBV19 and TRBJ2-7; 9 bases fit TRBD1. The J segment lost 3 bases and the V segment lost 11 bases, leaving 8 bases of the junction unmatched. The CDR3 consists of 13 residues. Germline V gene data show CDR1 as LNHDA and CDR2 as SQIVND (reference sequence). The CDR3 sequence is CASAGQGFYEQYF. DNA for the CDR3: TGTGCCTCCGCGGGACAGGGATTCTACGAGCAGTACTTC.

At least ten counts were recorded for this clonotype. The rearrangement uses TRBV6-6 and TRBJ1-5; 7 bases are shared with TRBD1. There are 12 residues in the CDR3. CDR1 is MNHNY, CDR2 SVGAGI, per germline (reference sequence). The junction had 2 bases not matched to a gene; V was cut back by 8 bases and J by 4 bases. The CDR3 bases are TGTGCCAGCGGACAGGTGAATCAGCCCCAGCATTTT. It yields the protein CASGQVNQPQHF.

At least ten counts were recorded for this clonotype. The rearrangement uses TRBV6-1 and TRBJ1-2; D call uncertain. Trimming shortened V by 2 bases and J by 3 bases, and 31 bases separated the two germline ends. The CDR3 is 21 amino acids. Germline lookup yields CDR1 MNHNS and CDR2 SASEGT. In DNA, the CDR3 is TGTGCCAGCAGTGAATACCCCTTCCTAGGGAACGGGTTGGGTTGGGACTATGGCTACACCTTC. This codes for CASSEYPFLGNGLGWDYGYTF.

At least ten counts were recorded for this clonotype. The chain joins TRBV29-1 to TRBJ1-6; possible D gene TRBD1, 5 bases. The CDR3 runs 13 residues. The germline gives CDR1 SQVTM, CDR2 ANQGSEA. Trimming took 7 bases from V and 6 from J, leaving 13 bases between them. CDR3: CSAGDGPNSPLHF. The DNA of the CDR3 is TGCAGCGCGGGGGACGGACCTAATTCACCCCTCCACTTT. Complete variable domain (other parts from reference TRBV29-1 and TRBJ1-6): SAVISQKPSRDICQRGTSLTIQCQVDSQVTMMFWYRQQPGQSLTLIATANQGSEATYESGFVIDKFPISRPNLTFSTLTVSNMSPEDSSIYLCSAGDGPNSPLHFGNGTRLTVT.

The chain couples TRBV4-2 to TRBJ2-3, with D tentatively TRBD2 (6 bases). This CDR3 region has 14 residues. Germline CDR1 LGHNA, CDR2 YNFKEQ. Trimming took off 5 bases at V and 0 bases at J, with 9 bases between the two ends. The CDR3 region has the DNA TGTGCCAGCAGCTCACGGGGGAGCACAGATACGCAGTATTTT. This sequence encodes CASSSRGSTDTQYF.

This chain uses TRBV6-2 or TRBV6-3 with TRBJ2-1, with TRBD2 matching 9 bases. There are 13 residues in the CDR3. Germline V CDR1 and CDR2: MNHEY, SVGEGT. Trimming cost V 8 bases and J 9 bases; bases outside gene matches: 8. The CDR3 loop is CASEASGVGEQFF. The CDR3 DNA reads as TGTGCCAGCGAGGCTAGCGGGGTCGGTGAGCAGTTCTTC.

The rearrangement links TRBV14 to TRBJ1-2, with TRBD1 matching over 12 bases. The V and J ends lost 4 bases and 8 bases, in that order; junction bases with no gene match: 11. The CDR3 runs to 16 residues. Looked up from germline, CDR1 is SGHDN and CDR2 is FVKESK. The CDR3 region is CASSPGTGGLYSGYTF. The CDR3 region has the DNA TGTGCCAGCAGCCCTGGGACAGGGGGCTTGTATAGCGGCTACACCTTC.

The chain couples TRBV7-9 to TRBJ2-1, with a possible D match to TRBD2 (6 bases). The CDR3 is 16 amino acids. Germline CDR1 and CDR2: SEHNR and FQNEAQ (reference sequence). Trimming shortened V by 4 bases and J by 9 bases, and 22 bases separated the two germline ends. CDR3 in amino acids: CASSSPGHGGRLEQFF. The CDR3 coding sequence is TGTGCCAGCAGCTCTCCCGGACACGGAGGGAGACTTGAGCAGTTCTTC.